Listed here are 4 T cell receptor beta chains from one sample, sequenced in a study of shared clonotypes between healthy human individuals (dated by TCRdb to about 2020). To prepare the library, the immunoSEQ multiplex PCR assay was applied. The source is immuneACCESS, and TCRdb retained only in-frame sequences with V and J called. Part of the clones is not carried over; for the studies checked, unresolved V genes explain less than half of this, and the remainder is unexplained. This sample holds 1,500,000 or so clones; around 98.5% were observed only once. The ten biggest clones cover approximately 0.38% of the sample. Material: naive CD4+ T cells sorted from blood. Per the publication, the cell subset or site label means: CD45RA+ positively selected. The receptors derive from a man aged 25-45 years in good health.

J is TRBJ2-3 and V is TRBV7-2, with unresolved D. CDR1 SGHTA and CDR2 FQGNSA come from the germline V gene. The CDR3 extends over 14 amino acids. Deletions cut 3 bases from V and 1 base from J, with 8 bases between. The CDR3 reads CASSLGIRTDTQYF. The CDR3 coding sequence is TGTGCCAGCAGCTTGGGCATACGCACAGATACGCAGTATTTT.

The genes are TRBV7-8 and TRBJ2-7; 7 bases are a match to TRBD2. In germline, CDR1 is SGHVS, CDR2 FQNEAQ. V dropped 3 bases and J dropped 3; count of bases not matched to a gene: 8. CDR3 length: 15 residues. The CDR3, as DNA: TGTGCCAGCAGCTTTAGGACTAGAGAGAACTACGAGCAGTACTTC. Translated, it gives CASSFRTRENYEQYF.

This clone showed up just once. Other DNA sequences from this sample encode an identical CDR3 as well. CDR3 nucleotides: TGCGCCAGCAGCTTGGAGGGGACTAGCGGATACAATGAGCAGTTCTTC. As protein: CASSLEGTSGYNEQFF. The chain employs TRBV5-1 and TRBJ2-1, with 11 bases aligning to TRBD2. The CDR3 covers 16 residues. V was clipped by 0 bases and J by 4 bases; unmatched bases: 3. CDR1 and CDR2 (germline): SGHRS, YFSETQ.

The chain carries TRBV28 and TRBJ2-3, with 7 bases matching TRBD1. CDR3 length: 14 residues. Germline CDR1 MDHEN, CDR2 SYDVKM. V was clipped by 3 bases and J by 4 bases; unmatched bases: 4. CDR3 nucleotides: TGTGCCAGCAGTTTGGTGGGGACAGCAGATACGCAGTATTTT. This sequence encodes CASSLVGTADTQYF.